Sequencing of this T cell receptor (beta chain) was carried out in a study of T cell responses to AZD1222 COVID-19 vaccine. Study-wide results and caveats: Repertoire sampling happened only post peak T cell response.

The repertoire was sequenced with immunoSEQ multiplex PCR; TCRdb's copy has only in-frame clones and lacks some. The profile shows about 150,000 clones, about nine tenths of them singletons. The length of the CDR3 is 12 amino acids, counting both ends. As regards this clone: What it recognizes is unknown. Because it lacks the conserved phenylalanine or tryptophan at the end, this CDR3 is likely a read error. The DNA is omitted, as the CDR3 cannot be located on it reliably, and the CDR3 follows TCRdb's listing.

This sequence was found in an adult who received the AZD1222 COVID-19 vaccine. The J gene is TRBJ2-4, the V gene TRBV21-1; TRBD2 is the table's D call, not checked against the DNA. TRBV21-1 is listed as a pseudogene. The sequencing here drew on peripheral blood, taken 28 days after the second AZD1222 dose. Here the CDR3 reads CASSKDASGAVG.